This T cell receptor beta chain was documented in a study of cytomegalovirus exposure and HLA in healthy donors. As for the study in general: Genotyping of 398 donors showed that roughly 83% belonged to the Caucasian-associated ancestry cluster.

Trimming cost V 5 bases and J 6 bases; bases outside gene matches: 5. The CDR3 contains 15 residues. The germline V gene encodes CDR1 SEHNR and CDR2 FQNEAQ (reference sequence). Regarding the study as a whole: A later analysis, which compared TCR beta chains of equal frequency, found the HLA-associated ones more clonally expanded. HLA allele associations emerged for roughly 16,000 TCR beta sequences in a later analysis, at 0.05 false discovery rate.

Researchers ran the PCR with 60 Vbeta and 13 Jbeta primers. Data came from immunoSEQ multiplex PCR; TCRdb stores just in-frame clones and leaves some out. This repertoire shows some 170,000 clones, under 80% found once; its top ten account for over 2%. Comments on this clone: Antigen specificity is unknown.

Donors sampled were nominally healthy, though unrecorded immune exposures were likely. The V gene is TRBV7-9, the J gene TRBJ2-2, with 11 bases aligning to TRBD2. Specimen: PBMCs. The sequence came from a human donor in good health. The DNA of the CDR3 is TGTGCCAGCAGCCAAGATAGCGGGGGGGCCGGGGAGCTGTTTTTT. Protein: CASSQDSGGAGELFF.